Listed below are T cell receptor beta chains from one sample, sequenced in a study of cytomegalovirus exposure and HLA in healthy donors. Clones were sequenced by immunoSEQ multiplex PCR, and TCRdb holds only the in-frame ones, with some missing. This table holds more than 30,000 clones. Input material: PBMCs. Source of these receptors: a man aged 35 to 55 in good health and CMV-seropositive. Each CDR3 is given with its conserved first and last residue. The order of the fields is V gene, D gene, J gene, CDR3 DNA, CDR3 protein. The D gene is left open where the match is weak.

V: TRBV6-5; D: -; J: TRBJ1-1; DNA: TGTGCCAGCAGTTTTTCCCGAGGGCGCACTGAAGCTTTCTTT; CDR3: CASSFSRGRTEAFF
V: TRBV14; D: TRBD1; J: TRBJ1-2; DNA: TGTGCCAGCAGCCAAGATAGGGGGCTCGCCTATGGCTACACCTTC; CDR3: CASSQDRGLAYGYTF
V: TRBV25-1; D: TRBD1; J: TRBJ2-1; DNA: TGTGCCAGCAGTTCTACAGGGGTGGACTCCTACAATGAGCAGTTCTTC; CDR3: CASSSTGVDSYNEQFF
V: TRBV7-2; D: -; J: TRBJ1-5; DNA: TGTGCCAGCAGCTTATCAGGGGTACAGCCCCAGCATTTT; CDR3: CASSLSGVQPQHF
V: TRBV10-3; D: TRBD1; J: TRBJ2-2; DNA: TGTGCCATCAGTTTTACAGGGGCCGGGGAGCTGTTTTTT; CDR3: CAISFTGAGELFF
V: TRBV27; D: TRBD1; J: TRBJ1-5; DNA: TGTGCCAGCAGTTCGACAGGGACGGGAAGGAGCAATCAGCCCCAGCATTTT; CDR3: CASSSTGTGRSNQPQHF
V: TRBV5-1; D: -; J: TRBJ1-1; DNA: TGCGCCAGCAGCTTGGAAGGGAGTACTGAAGCTTTCTTT; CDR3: CASSLEGSTEAFF
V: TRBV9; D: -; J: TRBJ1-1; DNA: TGTGCCAGCAGCGCCCGAGGGGGATCCAACACTGAAGCTTTCTTT; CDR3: CASSARGGSNTEAFF
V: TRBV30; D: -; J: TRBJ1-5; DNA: TGTGCCTGGAGTGTCTACTCTAGGAATCAGCCCCAGCATTTT; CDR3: CAWSVYSRNQPQHF
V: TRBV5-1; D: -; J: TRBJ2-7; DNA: TGCGCCAGCAGCTTGGGGGGGGTTCGGGACGAGCAGTACTTC; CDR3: CASSLGGVRDEQYF
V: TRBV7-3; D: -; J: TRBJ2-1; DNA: TGTGCCAGCAGCCTCCAAGACAGTTTCGGGAATGAGCAGTTCTTC; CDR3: CASSLQDSFGNEQFF